The clone carrying this TCR beta chain was observed a few times. These data are taken from a study of cytomegalovirus exposure and HLA in healthy donors. The PCR used 60 Vbeta and 13 Jbeta primers. The protocol was immunoSEQ multiplex PCR, while the TCRdb copy is restricted to in-frame clones and leaves out a portion. The table shows around 190,000 clones, with roughly 80% occurring only once. The CDR3 contains 13 residues. Trimming removed 6 bases from V and 2 bases from J, with 11 bases in between. Germline V lookup: CDR1 LNHDA, CDR2 SQIVND (reference sequence). Sequences were obtained from PBMCs. This rearrangement joins TRBV19 to TRBJ2-7; the D gene is possibly TRBD2 (5 bases). The clonotype comes from a woman between 50 and 59 years old in good health and CMV-seronegative. CDR3 residues: CASSLVGTYEQYF. Written as DNA, the CDR3 is TGTGCCAGTAGCCTCGTCGGGACCTACGAGCAGTACTTC.